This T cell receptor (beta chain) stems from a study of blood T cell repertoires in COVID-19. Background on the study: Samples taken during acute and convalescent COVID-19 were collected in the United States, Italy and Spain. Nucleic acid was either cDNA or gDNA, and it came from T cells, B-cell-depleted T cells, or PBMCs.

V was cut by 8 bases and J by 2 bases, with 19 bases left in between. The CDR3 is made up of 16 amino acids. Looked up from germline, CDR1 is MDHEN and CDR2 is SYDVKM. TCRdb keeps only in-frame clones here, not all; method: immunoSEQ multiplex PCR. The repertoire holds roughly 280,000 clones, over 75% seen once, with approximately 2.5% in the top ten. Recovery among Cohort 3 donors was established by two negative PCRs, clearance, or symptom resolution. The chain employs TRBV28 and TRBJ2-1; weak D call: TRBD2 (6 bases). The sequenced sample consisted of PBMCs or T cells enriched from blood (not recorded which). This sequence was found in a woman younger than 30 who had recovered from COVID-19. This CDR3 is CASPPSGRGPYNEQFF. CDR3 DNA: TGTGCCAGCCCTCCCTCCGGGCGGGGCCCCTACAATGAGCAGTTCTTC. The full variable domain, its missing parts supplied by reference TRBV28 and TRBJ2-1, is DVKVTQSSRYLVKRTGEKVFLECVQDMDHENMFWYRQDPGLGLRLIYFSYDVKMKEKGDIPEGYSVSREKKERFSLILESASTNQTSMYLCASPPSGRGPYNEQFFGPGTRLTVL.